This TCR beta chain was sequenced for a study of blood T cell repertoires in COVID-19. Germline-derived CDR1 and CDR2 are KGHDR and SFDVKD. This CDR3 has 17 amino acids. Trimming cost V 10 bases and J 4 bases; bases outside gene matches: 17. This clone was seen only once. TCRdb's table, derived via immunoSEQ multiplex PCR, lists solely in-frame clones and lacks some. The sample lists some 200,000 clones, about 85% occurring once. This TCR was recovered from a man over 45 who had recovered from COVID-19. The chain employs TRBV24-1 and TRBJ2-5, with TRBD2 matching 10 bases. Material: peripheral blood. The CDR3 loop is CATARGLAGVGGETQYF. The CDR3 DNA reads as TGTGCCACAGCCCGCGGGCTAGCGGGAGTAGGGGGAGAGACCCAGTACTTC.